The 3 T cell receptor beta chains below all came from one sample that was sequenced in a study of blood T cell repertoires in COVID-19. Libraries were prepared by immunoSEQ multiplex PCR; TCRdb keeps only in-frame clonotypes and omits some of them. Altogether about 100,000 clones are present, roughly 90% being singletons, with the ten largest covering less than 8.5%. The material sequenced was peripheral blood. Every receptor here comes from a man younger than 40 in a cohort sampled during active COVID-19.

The chain couples TRBV19 to TRBJ2-2, with 9 nucleotides matching TRBD1. Per the germline V gene, CDR1 is LNHDA and CDR2 is SQIVND (reference sequence). The CDR3 runs to 14 residues. V lost 8 bases, J lost 5 bases, and 6 bases stayed unmatched. CDR3 bases: TGTGCCAGTGGGGGACAGGGTGGAACCGGGGAGCTGTTTTTT. Protein product: CASGGQGGTGELFF.

The rearrangement links TRBV5-6 to TRBJ2-5, with D perhaps matching TRBD2 (6 bases). Germline-derived CDR1 and CDR2 are SGHDT and YYEEEE. The length of the CDR3 is 16 residues. Trimming took 0 bases from V and 3 from J, leaving 15 bases between them. Here the CDR3 DNA reads TGTGCCAGCAGCTTGGGCTTTACGGGGGTAGAAGAGACCCAGTACTTC. Translation: CASSLGFTGVEETQYF.

The genes are TRBV6-5 and TRBJ2-6; TRBD1 might be the D (5 bases). Germline loops: CDR1 MNHEY, CDR2 SVGAGI. Trimming removed 6 bases at V and 1 base at J, with 7 bases between. The CDR3 consists of 14 residues. The CDR3 bases are TGTGCCAGCAGCCCAGGGTCTGGGGCCAACGTCCTGACTTTC. Its translation: CASSPGSGANVLTF.